The sequence of this TCR beta chain was determined in a study of cytomegalovirus exposure and HLA in healthy donors. Study results and limitations: Differences between HLA loci emerged in a later analysis of TCR association rates, with DRB1 most and HLA-C fewest. When a later analysis was performed, an Asian-associated ancestry cluster reportedly had fewer N-insertions than the roughly 670-donor mean. A list of 150 to 200 TCR beta chains associated with cytomegalovirus was given. Later genetic work tied a missense DCLRE1C variant to beta-chain V and J trimming.

Germline V gene sequence: CDR1 SGHTA, CDR2 FQGNSA. After removal of 5 bases from V and 7 bases from J, the junction contained 21 bases not matched to a gene. The CDR3 loop spans 19 amino acids. PCR involved 60 Vbeta and 13 Jbeta primers. The method was immunoSEQ multiplex PCR; TCRdb's version includes in-frame clones alone and lacks a portion of them. The table has about 150,000 clones, over 60% seen once. Concerning this clone: What it recognizes is unknown.

This TCR was sampled from a middle-aged woman in good health and CMV-seronegative. Sequenced material: PBMCs. The V and J genes are TRBV7-2 and TRBJ2-2; 8 bases agree with TRBD2. The CDR3 region has the DNA TGTGCCAGCAGCCGCGGTGGTCCGGGGGGCGGGGGGCCTGTCGGGGAGCTGTTTTTT. It is translated as CASSRGGPGGGGPVGELFF.